This TCR beta chain was recovered during a study of cytomegalovirus exposure and HLA in healthy donors. The V end lost 4 bases, the J end lost 2 bases, and 21 bases lay between the germline ends. Germline V lookup: CDR1 SGHTS, CDR2 YDEGEE. This CDR3 region has 17 residues. The PCR used 60 Vbeta and 13 Jbeta primers. Here immunoSEQ multiplex PCR was the method, and the copy in TCRdb shows in-frame clones only, minus some. This sample's clone table lists around 75,000 clones. This receptor was identified in a boy aged 10-17 years in good health and CMV-seronegative. The material sequenced was PBMCs. The rearrangement links TRBV5-8 to TRBJ1-2; D is ambiguous. Here the CDR3 reads CASSQWSQTKENYGYTF. The DNA of the CDR3 is TGTGCCAGCAGCCAGTGGAGTCAGACTAAAGAGAACTATGGCTACACCTTC.